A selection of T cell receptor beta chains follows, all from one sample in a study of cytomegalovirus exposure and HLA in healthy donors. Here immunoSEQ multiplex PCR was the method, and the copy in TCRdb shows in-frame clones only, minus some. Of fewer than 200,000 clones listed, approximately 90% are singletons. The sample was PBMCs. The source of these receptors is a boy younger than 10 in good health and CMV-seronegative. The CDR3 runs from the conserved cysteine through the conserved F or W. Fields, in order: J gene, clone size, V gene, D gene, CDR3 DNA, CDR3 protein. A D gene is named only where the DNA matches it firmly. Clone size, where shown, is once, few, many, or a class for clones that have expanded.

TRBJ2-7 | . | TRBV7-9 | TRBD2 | TGTGCCAGCAGCTTAGGACTAGCGGTACAGCAGTACTTC | CASSLGLAVQQYF
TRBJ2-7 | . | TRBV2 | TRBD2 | TGTGCCAGCCTCGACTTCGGGACTAGCTACGAGCAGTACTTC | CASLDFGTSYEQYF
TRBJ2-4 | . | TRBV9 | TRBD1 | TGTGCCAGCAGTGGACCCGGGACAGGGGGCGGGAAGTTGGCCAAAAACATTCAGTACTTC | CASSGPGTGGGKLAKNIQYF
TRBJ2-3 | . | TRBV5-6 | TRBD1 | TGTGCCAGCAGCGGACCGGGACAGGGGGCAGATACGCAGTATTTT | CASSGPGQGADTQYF
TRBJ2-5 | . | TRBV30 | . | TGTGCCTGGAACTCCGGGGGAAAGACCCAGTACTTC | CAWNSGGKTQYF
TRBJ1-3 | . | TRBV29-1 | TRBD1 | TGCAGCGTTGACGAACAGGGGAGAAGGTCTGGAAACACCATATATTTT | CSVDEQGRRSGNTIYF
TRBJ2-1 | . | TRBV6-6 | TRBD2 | TGTGCCAGCAGTACTTGGGAGGGTGTTAAGTATGAGCAGTTCTTC | CASSTWEGVKYEQFF
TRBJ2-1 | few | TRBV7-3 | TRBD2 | TGTGCCAGCAGCCGGGGGGGAGACAATGAGCAGTTCTTC | CASSRGGDNEQFF
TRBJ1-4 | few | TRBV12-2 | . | TGTGCAAGTCGCCGATCAAACAGGAAAGGCGAAAAACTGTTTTTT | CASRRSNRKGEKLFF
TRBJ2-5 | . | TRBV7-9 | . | TGTGCCAGCAGCTTAGTAGTGCAGACCCAGTACTTC | CASSLVVQTQYF
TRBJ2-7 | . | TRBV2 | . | TGTGCCTACAAGGGGCGCAAGGCCTACGAGCAGTACTTC | CAYKGRKAYEQYF
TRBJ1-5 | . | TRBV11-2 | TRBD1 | TGTGCCAGCAGCCGGGGACAGGGATTACAACAGCCCCAGCATTTT | CASSRGQGLQQPQHF
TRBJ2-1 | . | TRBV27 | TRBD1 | TGTGCCAGCTCTCGGACAGGACTCTACAATGAGCAGTTCTTC | CASSRTGLYNEQFF
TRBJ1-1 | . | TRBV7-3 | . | TGTGCCAGCAGCTTCTGGTCCAGGGAAGAAGCTTTCTTT | CASSFWSREEAFF
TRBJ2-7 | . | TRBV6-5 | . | TGTGCCAGCAGTTACTCGAGTGCCTTCTCCTACGAGCAGTACTTC | CASSYSSAFSYEQYF
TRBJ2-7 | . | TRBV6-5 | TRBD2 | TGTGCCAGCAGGCGCGGGGGTGGCGGCTACGAGCAGTACTTC | CASRRGGGGYEQYF
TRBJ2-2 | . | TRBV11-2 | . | TGTGCCAGCAGCTTGCCCACATGGACCGGGGAGCTGTTTTTT | CASSLPTWTGELFF
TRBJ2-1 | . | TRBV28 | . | TGTGCCAGCAGTTTATTGGCAGGGGCGAATGAGCAGTTCTTC | CASSLLAGANEQFF
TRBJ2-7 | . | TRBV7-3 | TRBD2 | TGTGCCAGCAGGTCACGAGCCCCGGGACTAGCGGGATTCACCTACGAGCAGTACTTC | CASRSRAPGLAGFTYEQYF
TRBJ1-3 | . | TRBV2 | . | TGTGCCAGCAGTGAGTGGGAGGCCTCTGGAAACACCATATATTTT | CASSEWEASGNTIYF
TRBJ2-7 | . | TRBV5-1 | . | TGCGCCAGCAGCCAAAGCGAATTCTACGAGCAGTACTTC | CASSQSEFYEQYF
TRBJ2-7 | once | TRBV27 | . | TGTGCCAGCAGTTTTAGAGCCCCAGGGAATCCCACCTACGAGCAGTACTTC | CASSFRAPGNPTYEQYF
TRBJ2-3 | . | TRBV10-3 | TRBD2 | TGTGCCATCTTATCGGGGAGGGCCCCAGATACGCAGTATTTT | CAILSGRAPDTQYF
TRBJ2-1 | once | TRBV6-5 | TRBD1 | TGTGCCAGCAGTTACTCACCCCGACAGGGCGGTGAGCAGTTCTTC | CASSYSPRQGGEQFF
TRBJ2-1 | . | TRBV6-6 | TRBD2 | TGTGCCAGCAGTTTCGGACTAGCGGAAAGGAACAGGGAGCAGTTCTTC | CASSFGLAERNREQFF
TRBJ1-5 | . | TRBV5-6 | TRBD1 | TGTGCCAGCAGCTTCGGCCAGGGGGATCAGCCCCAGCATTTT | CASSFGQGDQPQHF
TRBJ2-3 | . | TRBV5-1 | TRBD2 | TGCGCCAGCAGCTTGGCCCCTAGCGGGAGTACCTATACGCAGTATTTT | CASSLAPSGSTYTQYF
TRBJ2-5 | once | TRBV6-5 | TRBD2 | TGTGCCAGCAGTTACTATAGCGGGGGGGAGACCCAGTACTTC | CASSYYSGGETQYF
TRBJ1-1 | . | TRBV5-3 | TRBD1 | TGTGCCAGAAGCAAGGGACAGCCCGCGAACACTGAAGCTTTCTTT | CARSKGQPANTEAFF
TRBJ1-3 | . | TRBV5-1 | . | TGCGCCAGCAGCCGACTTGGTGCAGGGCCAAGGTCAAACTCTGGAAACACCATATATTTT | CASSRLGAGPRSNSGNTIYF
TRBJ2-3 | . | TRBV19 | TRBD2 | TGTGCCAGCAAAGCGGGAGTCGAAGATACGCAGTATTTT | CASKAGVEDTQYF
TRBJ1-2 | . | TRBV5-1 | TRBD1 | TGCGCCAGCAGGACGGACAGGGGGCTTTCTAACTATGGCTACACCTTC | CASRTDRGLSNYGYTF
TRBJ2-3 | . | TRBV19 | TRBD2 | TGTGCCAGTAGTATAGGGGGAGCGGGAGGTGATACGCAGTATTTT | CASSIGGAGGDTQYF
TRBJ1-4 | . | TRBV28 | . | TGTGCCAGCCAACTATCCCCAAACAGGGAAACTAATGAAAAACTGTTTTTT | CASQLSPNRETNEKLFF
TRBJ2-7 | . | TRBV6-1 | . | TGTGCCAGCAGTCTAGCCCGGACTAACTACGAGCAGTACTTC | CASSLARTNYEQYF
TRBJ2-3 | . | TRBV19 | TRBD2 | TGTGCCAGTAGTGACGGGAGGGCAGATACGCAGTATTTT | CASSDGRADTQYF
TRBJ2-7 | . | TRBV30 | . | TGTGCCTGGGTCAGGTTCGAGGAGCAGTACTTC | CAWVRFEEQYF
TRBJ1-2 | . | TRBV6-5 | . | TGTGCCAGCAGACCCGGAGGGCTAGGCTATGGCTACACCTTC | CASRPGGLGYGYTF
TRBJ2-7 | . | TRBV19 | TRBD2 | TGTGCCAGTTCTCCTGGGGCTAGCGGTTCCTACGAGCAGTACTTC | CASSPGASGSYEQYF
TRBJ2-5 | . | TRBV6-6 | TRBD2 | TGTGCCAGCAGTTACTCCACCGGGGGGGAGACCCAGTACTTC | CASSYSTGGETQYF
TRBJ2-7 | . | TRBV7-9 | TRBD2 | TGTGCCAGCAGCCGGGGGGGGACCTACGAGCAGTACTTC | CASSRGGTYEQYF
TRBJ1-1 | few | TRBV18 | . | TGTGCCAGCTCACCACCGCAGGCAAAGAACACTGAAGCTTTCTTT | CASSPPQAKNTEAFF
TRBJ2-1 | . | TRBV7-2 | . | TGTGCCAGTAGCTTAGCGGCTAGCATGAATGAGCAGTTCTTC | CASSLAASMNEQFF
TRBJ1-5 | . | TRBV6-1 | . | TGTGCCAGCAGTGGATCTTGGGGGGGCTGGCAGCCCCAGCATTTT | CASSGSWGGWQPQHF
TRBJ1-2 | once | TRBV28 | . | TGTGCCAGCAGTCCTTTGGACAGCCCGGGCTACACCTTC | CASSPLDSPGYTF
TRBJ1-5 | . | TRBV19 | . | TGTGCCAGTAGCCTTAGCTCGGATAGCAATCAGCCCCAGCATTTT | CASSLSSDSNQPQHF
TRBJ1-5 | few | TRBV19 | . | TGTGCCAGTAGTCCCCCTTTTCAGCCCCAGCATTTT | CASSPPFQPQHF
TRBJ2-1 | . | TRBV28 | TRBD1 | TGTGCCAGCGGCCCAGGGACAGCTTACAATGAGCAGTTCTTC | CASGPGTAYNEQFF
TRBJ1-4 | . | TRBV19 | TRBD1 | TGTGCCAGTGGCGACAGGGGGCACGGTAATGAAAAACTGTTTTTT | CASGDRGHGNEKLFF
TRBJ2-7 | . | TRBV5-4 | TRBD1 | TGTGCCAGCAGCGGGACAGGGGCCTACGAGCAGTACTTC | CASSGTGAYEQYF
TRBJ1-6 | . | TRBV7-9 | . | TGTGCCAGCAGCCTACAGGCACCAAATTCACCCCTCCACTTT | CASSLQAPNSPLHF